The present T cell receptor beta chain was sequenced within a study of OX40 agonist ivuxolimab in advanced cancers. Overall study: Head and neck, renal cell, melanoma or hepatocellular carcinoma were the cancers that dose-escalation patients had.

The CDR3 sequence is 16 residues long. V dropped 3 bases and J dropped 2; count of bases not matched to a gene: 8. The germline gives CDR1 MNHEY, CDR2 SMNVEV (reference sequence). TCRdb's table, derived via immunoSEQ multiplex PCR, lists solely in-frame clones and lacks some. The data contain 60,000 to 75,000 clones, roughly 80% of them singletons. The input for sequencing was CD4+ or CD8+ T cells sorted from blood, taken in a trial of the OX40 agonist ivuxolimab. This TCR was sampled from an adult with an advanced solid tumor such as melanoma, head and neck, liver or kidney cancer. This chain connects TRBV27 to TRBJ1-2; 8 positions match TRBD1. The chain's CDR3 is CASSLLRTGQNYGYTF. The CDR3, as DNA: TGTGCCAGCAGTTTGCTTCGGACAGGGCAAAACTATGGCTACACCTTC.